The present entry profiles one T cell receptor beta chain with its context. The antigen remains unidentified. Premalignant or tumor cells were enriched by macro-dissection after pathologic assessment. The sample is drawn from a study of immune evolution from preneoplasia to lung adenocarcinoma. Findings and limits, study-wide: Clonality was highest in normal lung, lower in later-stage lesions apparently.

The data were produced by immunoSEQ multiplex PCR, yet TCRdb's version contains in-frame clones alone and is incomplete. The data contain 10,000 or so clones, 88% of them singletons. The sequencing sample was made of FFPE invasive lung adenocarcinoma tissue. This TCR derives from a person aged 70 to 85 with invasive lung adenocarcinoma. Some clones in this sample may be carry-over from other donors' samples.

The CDR3 DNA is TGTGCCAGCAGTTTACTGGGGAACACTGAAGCTTTCTTT. Translation gives CASSLLGNTEAFF. The chain links TRBV28 to TRBJ1-1; D is unclear. The V gene's germline CDR1 is MDHEN and CDR2 SYDVKM. This CDR3 has 13 residues. V was cut by 2 bases and J by 1 base, with 5 bases left in between. Drawing the rest from reference TRBV28 and TRBJ1-1, the complete variable domain is DVKVTQSSRYLVKRTGEKVFLECVQDMDHENMFWYRQDPGLGLRLIYFSYDVKMKEKGDIPEGYSVSREKKERFSLILESASTNQTSMYLCASSLLGNTEAFFGQGTRLTVV.